The text below deals with one T cell receptor (beta chain). Its antigen is not identified. These data originate in a study of shared clonotypes between healthy human individuals. Study-level information: A couple of female and three male donors aged 18 to 49 were enrolled. Study results and limitations: Naive subsets, compared against memory subsets, generally had larger estimated richness values.

Germline V gene sequence: CDR1 SEHNR, CDR2 FQNEAQ (reference sequence). With 3 bases clipped from V and 0 bases from J, the junction kept 8 bases outside the gene matches. The CDR3 spans 16 residues. CD45RO-negative, CCR7-selected cells formed the naive CD8 fraction, which excluded terminally differentiated effector memory CD45RA+ cells. Healthy HIV-negative adults with no recent acute infections or vaccinations were recruited as donors. For every subset, genomic DNA was evenly distributed across several immunoSEQ plates. TCRdb's table, derived via immunoSEQ multiplex PCR, lists solely in-frame clones and lacks some. This table has roughly 2 million clones, about 95% appearing once.

Sample: naive CD8+ T cells sorted from blood. The genes are TRBV7-9 and TRBJ2-7; 7 bases fit TRBD1. The TCR originated in a man aged 18 to 35 in good health. CDR3 nucleotide sequence: TGTGCCAGCAGCTTCATAGGGGGCCCGAGCTCCTACGAGCAGTACTTC. Amino acid sequence: CASSFIGGPSSYEQYF.